The rows below give T cell receptor beta chains drawn from one sample of a study of blood T cell repertoires in COVID-19. Sequencing used immunoSEQ multiplex PCR; TCRdb keeps in-frame clones, though not all of them. The data hold some 170,000 clones, with over 75% observed a single time. The sample consisted of peripheral blood. The origin of the receptors is a man aged 65-85 years with acute or convalescent COVID-19. Both conserved end residues are part of each CDR3. Fields, in order: CDR3 DNA, CDR3 protein, J gene, clone size, D gene, V gene. A D gene is named only where the DNA matches it firmly. Expanded clones are given a class, and other clones once, few, many or no size at all.

DNA: TGTGCCAGCAGCCAAGAAGGGCTGGACAGATGGTATGGCTACACCTTC
CDR3: CASSQEGLDRWYGYTF
J: TRBJ1-2
size: -
D: -
V: TRBV3-1/TRBV3-2

DNA: TGCAGCGTCGAACTACGGGACAGGGGCGGCTCTGGGGCCAACGTCCTGACTTTC
CDR3: CSVELRDRGGSGANVLTF
J: TRBJ2-6
size: few
D: TRBD1
V: TRBV29-1

DNA: TGCAGCGTTCAATCGGGACAGGGCTCCCCTGAAGCTTTCTTT
CDR3: CSVQSGQGSPEAFF
J: TRBJ1-1
size: -
D: TRBD1
V: TRBV29-1

DNA: TGTGCCAGCAGCCAAGCCCTCCTGGGGGCAAGCACAGATACGCAGTATTTT
CDR3: CASSQALLGASTDTQYF
J: TRBJ2-3
size: -
D: -
V: TRBV3-1/TRBV3-2

DNA: TGTGCCAGCAGCCCCCGGACAGGGCGGGCTAATGAAAAACTGTTTTTT
CDR3: CASSPRTGRANEKLFF
J: TRBJ1-4
size: -
D: TRBD1
V: TRBV3-1/TRBV3-2

DNA: TGTGCCAGCAGCCCTTCCTACGAGCAGTACTTC
CDR3: CASSPSYEQYF
J: TRBJ2-7
size: once
D: -
V: TRBV7-9

DNA: TGTGCCGCCAGGGGAGATACGCAGTATTTT
CDR3: CAARGDTQYF
J: TRBJ2-3
size: -
D: -
V: TRBV30

DNA: TGTGCCACCAGTGACCCCTATATCAATGAGCAGTTCTTC
CDR3: CATSDPYINEQFF
J: TRBJ2-1
size: -
D: -
V: TRBV24-1

DNA: TGTGCCAGCAGCGCCGGAGTCTACGAGCAGTACTTC
CDR3: CASSAGVYEQYF
J: TRBJ2-7
size: once
D: -
V: TRBV5-4

DNA: TGTGCCACCAGCAGAGATCGGCTAGCGGGAGGTTACAATGAGCAGTTCTTC
CDR3: CATSRDRLAGGYNEQFF
J: TRBJ2-1
size: -
D: TRBD2
V: TRBV15

DNA: TGTGCCAGCAGCCCCTTCGCAGGGGGCATGAACACTGAAGCTTTCTTT
CDR3: CASSPFAGGMNTEAFF
J: TRBJ1-1
size: -
D: TRBD1
V: TRBV11-3

DNA: TGTGCCAGCAGCTTAGAGGCTCTAGCGGGGGGGCTCCTGGAGACCCAGTACTTC
CDR3: CASSLEALAGGLLETQYF
J: TRBJ2-5
size: -
D: TRBD2
V: TRBV11-2

DNA: TGTGCCAGCAGCCAAGGGACTAGCGGGGGGGCAGATACGCAGTATTTT
CDR3: CASSQGTSGGADTQYF
J: TRBJ2-3
size: once
D: TRBD2
V: TRBV4-2

DNA: TGTGCCAGCAGTTACGCAGCGGGAGGGCAAGAGACCCAGTACTTC
CDR3: CASSYAAGGQETQYF
J: TRBJ2-5
size: few
D: TRBD2
V: TRBV6-5